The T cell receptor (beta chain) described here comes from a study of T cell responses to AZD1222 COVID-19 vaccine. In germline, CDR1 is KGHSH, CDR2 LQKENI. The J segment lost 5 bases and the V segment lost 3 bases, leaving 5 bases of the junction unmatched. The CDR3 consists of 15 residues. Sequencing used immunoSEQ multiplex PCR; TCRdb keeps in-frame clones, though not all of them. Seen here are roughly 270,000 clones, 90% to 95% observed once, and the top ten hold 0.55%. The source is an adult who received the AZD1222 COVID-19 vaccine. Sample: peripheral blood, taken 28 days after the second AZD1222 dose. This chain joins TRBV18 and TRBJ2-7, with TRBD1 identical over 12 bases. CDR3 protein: CASSPSGTGGHEQYF. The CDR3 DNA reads TGTGCCAGCTCACCCTCCGGGACAGGGGGCCACGAGCAGTACTTC.